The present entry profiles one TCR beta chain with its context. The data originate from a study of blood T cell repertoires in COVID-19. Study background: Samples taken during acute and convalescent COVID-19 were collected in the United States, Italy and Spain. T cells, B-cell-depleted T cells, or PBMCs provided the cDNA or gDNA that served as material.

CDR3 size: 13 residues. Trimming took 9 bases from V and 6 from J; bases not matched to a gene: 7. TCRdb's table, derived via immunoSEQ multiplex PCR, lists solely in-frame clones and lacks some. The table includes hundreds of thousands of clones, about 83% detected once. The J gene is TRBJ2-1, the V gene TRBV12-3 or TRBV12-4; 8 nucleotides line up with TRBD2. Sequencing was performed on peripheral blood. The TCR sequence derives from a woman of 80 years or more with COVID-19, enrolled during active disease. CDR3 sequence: CARAGGGLNEQFF. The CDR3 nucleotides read TGTGCCAGAGCCGGGGGGGGGCTCAATGAGCAGTTCTTC.